These T cell receptor beta chains were read from a single sample in a study of T-cell reconstitution after alpha-beta-depleted transplantation in children. TCRdb re-called the PCR reads with MiXCR, one entry per CDR3 protein. This sample has roughly 570,000 distinct CDR3 sequences, with 27% found just once. The starting material was PBMCs, obtained before TCRalphabeta/CD19-depleted stem cell transplant. The receptors shown here come from a boy in the first two years of life with Wiskott-Aldrich syndrome, due to receive a stem cell transplant. Each CDR3 is given with its conserved first and last residue. A D gene is named only where the DNA matches it firmly. Clone size is stated in some rows and not others, as once, few, many or a class when expanded.

cdr3_aa cdr3_nt j_call v_call d_call clone_size
CASSLRLAGGMNNEQFF TGCGCCAGCAGCCTAAGACTAGCGGGAGGGATGAACAATGAGCAGTTCTTC TRBJ2-1 TRBV5-1 TRBD2 .
CAISPLGGDQPQHF TGTGCCATCAGTCCTTTGGGGGGGGATCAGCCCCAGCATTTT TRBJ1-5 TRBV10-3 . .
CSARGRPSYNEQFF TGCAGTGCTAGAGGCCGGCCCTCCTACAATGAGCAGTTCTTC TRBJ2-1 TRBV20-1 . once
CASSETGTGNSPLHF TGTGCCAGCTCAGAAACCGGGACAGGGAATTCACCCCTCCACTTT TRBJ1-6 TRBV18 TRBD1 .
CASRGSPSPYNEQFF TGTGCCAGCAGGGGTAGCCCCAGCCCATACAATGAGCAGTTCTTC TRBJ2-1 TRBV6-1 . .
CASSSKTGGNTEAFF TGTGCCAGCAGCTCCAAAACAGGGGGGAATACTGAAGCTTTCTTT TRBJ1-1 TRBV7-8 TRBD1 .
CASSWGIGGDEQFF TGCGCCAGCAGCTGGGGGATAGGGGGAGATGAGCAGTTCTTC TRBJ2-1 TRBV5-1 . .
CASSGRTAHFTDTQYF TGTGCCAGCAGCGGTCGCACCGCCCATTTCACAGATACGCAGTATTTT TRBJ2-3 TRBV11-2 . few
CATSDPTSVYEQFF TGTGCCACCAGTGATCCCACTAGCGTGTATGAGCAGTTCTTC TRBJ2-1 TRBV24-1 TRBD2 .
CASSLESAGGPETQYF TGCGCCAGCAGCTTGGAATCTGCGGGAGGGCCAGAGACCCAGTACTTC TRBJ2-5 TRBV5-1 TRBD2 few
CASSLRQGVNTEAFF TGTGCCAGCAGTTTAAGGCAGGGGGTGAACACTGAAGCTTTCTTT TRBJ1-1 TRBV12-3/TRBV12-4 TRBD1 .
CASSPKAGDLTYEQYF TGCGCCAGCAGCCCTAAAGCGGGAGACCTTACCTACGAGCAGTACTTC TRBJ2-7 TRBV5-1 TRBD2 .
CSARATGKVDQYF TGCAGTGCTAGAGCCACCGGTAAGGTGGACCAGTACTTC TRBJ2-5 TRBV20-1 . .
CASSEASAYYNEQFF TGTGCCAGCAGTGAGGCTAGCGCCTACTACAATGAGCAGTTCTTC TRBJ2-1 TRBV2 . .
CASSQGILAGHYNEQFF TGTGCCAGCAGCCAAGGGATACTAGCGGGGCACTACAATGAGCAGTTCTTC TRBJ2-1 TRBV14 TRBD2 few
CATSDFPGTGWPNTGELFF TGTGCCACCAGTGATTTCCCCGGGACAGGGTGGCCAAACACCGGGGAGCTGTTTTTT TRBJ2-2 TRBV24-1 TRBD1 .
CSARDRQETQYF TGCAGTGCTAGAGATCGCCAAGAGACCCAGTACTTC TRBJ2-5 TRBV20-1 . many
CSARDRTWGGNSPLHF TGCAGTGCTAGAGATCGGACCTGGGGGGGAAATTCACCCCTCCACTTT TRBJ1-6 TRBV20-1 . .